A selection of T cell receptor beta chains follows, all from one sample in a study of the immune and genomic landscape of osteosarcoma. TCRdb keeps only in-frame clones here, not all; method: immunoSEQ multiplex PCR. The profile shows about 2,700 clones, approximately 72% of them singletons. Sequencing was done on a sample of tumor tissue from a local recurrence in the femur. Every receptor here comes from a man aged 18 to 30 with osteosarcoma. Both conserved end residues are trimmed from each CDR3. The D gene is left open where the match is weak.

D	V	J	CDR3
TRBD2	TRBV9	TRBJ2-3	ASSVGVLAGETDTQY
.	TRBV5-1	.	ASSFPSDEQY
.	TRBV18	TRBJ1-1	ASSPGTKAATILTEAF
.	TRBV6-4	TRBJ2-2	ASSDSSTGELF
.	TRBV28	TRBJ2-7	ASSSPTRSSYEQY
.	TRBV28	TRBJ2-7	ASSNSGTSSYEQY
.	TRBV27	TRBJ1-1	ASSLDPGRFEAF
.	TRBV7-3	.	ASSLTRRVKYEQY
.	TRBV28	TRBJ2-5	ASSLPLPGETQY
.	TRBV30	TRBJ1-1	AWSVVGSRHTEAF
TRBD2	TRBV5-1	TRBJ2-1	ASSLSSSGRSNEQF
.	TRBV2	TRBJ2-3	ASSAGSQQY
.	TRBV19	TRBJ2-5	ASRSPDGETQY
.	TRBV6-5	TRBJ2-3	ASSYSRTGNTDTQY
.	TRBV7-9	TRBJ1-1	ASSLSTGRNTEAF
.	TRBV9	TRBJ2-5	ASSVSAMGTQY
TRBD2	TRBV30	TRBJ2-1	AWSVVWSSGAHNEQF
TRBD2	TRBV7-9	TRBJ2-3	ASTRLAGSTDTQY
.	TRBV19	TRBJ1-5	ASSPDPLQAYQH
TRBD1	TRBV7-2	TRBJ1-1	ASSLFQGAVEAF
TRBD2	TRBV7-3	TRBJ2-3	ASSLLAGGPPDTQY
.	TRBV9	TRBJ2-3	ASSVDLEDTQY
TRBD1	TRBV4-2	TRBJ1-2	ASSQATFSDRDYGYT
.	TRBV19	TRBJ1-1	ASSSVHNTEAF
TRBD1	TRBV28	TRBJ2-2	ASTLGGQHTGELF
.	TRBV15	TRBJ1-1	ATSRDGDMNTEAF
TRBD2	TRBV19	TRBJ2-1	ASSIRGGYGNEQF
TRBD2	TRBV5-4	TRBJ2-1	ASSFGAGGLAGNEQF
.	TRBV4-1	TRBJ2-5	ASSPDSGFQETQY
.	TRBV9	TRBJ2-5	ASSARRTPGETQY
.	TRBV19	TRBJ1-5	ASTSWDRSSPQH
.	TRBV7-6	TRBJ1-5	ASSLERGNQPQH
.	TRBV23-1	TRBJ1-4	ASSHRPTTEKLF
.	TRBV6-1	TRBJ1-4	ASSENLGPNEKLF
.	TRBV19	TRBJ2-7	ASSSGHYEQY
.	TRBV25-1	TRBJ2-7	ASSEFRGAYEQY
TRBD2	TRBV18	TRBJ2-1	ASRASGSSYNEQF
TRBD1	TRBV6-5	TRBJ1-2	ASRGQAYYGYT
.	TRBV19	TRBJ2-7	ASRASARDYEQY
TRBD2	TRBV9	TRBJ2-1	ASSVETGTRGREQF
TRBD1	TRBV6-1	TRBJ2-3	ASATRGRGSQY
TRBD1	TRBV11-2	TRBJ1-4	ASSSVGQNLSKGKLF
TRBD1	TRBV29-1	TRBJ1-1	SVDETGDTEAF
.	TRBV7-9	TRBJ1-4	ASSPTSQAVGKLF